This T cell receptor beta chain stems from a study of CXCR3-negative and CXCR3-positive naive CD8 T cells. CDR1 is SGHRS and CDR2 is YFSETQ in the germline V gene. The CDR3 is 13 amino acids. The naive CD8+ gate required CD45RO-CCR7+CD27+CD95- phenotype. UMI-labeled 5' RACE yielded the TRB cDNA libraries. Using the 5' RACE reads, TCRdb records one entry per CDR3 protein without DNA. This table holds over 100,000 distinct CDR3 sequences. Sequenced sample: naive CXCR3- CD8+ T cells from blood. Subset described: CD45RO-CCR7+CD27+CD95- naive CD8+ T cells lacking CXCR3 (TNR3-). The rearrangement joins TRBV5-1 to TRBJ2-1; absent DNA, TCRdb's TRBD1 call cannot be checked. The receptor's source is a human donor in good health. Some clones in this sample may be carry-over from other donors' samples. The CDR3 loop is CASSLGTVNEQFF.